One sample yielded the 12 T cell receptor beta chains listed below, sequenced in a study of blood T cell repertoires in COVID-19. Generated by immunoSEQ multiplex PCR, the TCRdb table keeps only in-frame clones and is missing some. The data hold roughly 340,000 clones, with roughly 90% observed a single time. Sequencing was carried out using peripheral blood. The receptors stem from a woman aged 30 to 39 with COVID-19, enrolled during active disease.

The chain couples TRBV5-4 to TRBJ1-1; 8 nucleotides agree with TRBD1. Germline CDR1 and CDR2: SGHNT and YYREEE (reference sequence). V shed 6 bases, J shed 6 bases, and the junction held 7 bases outside the gene matches. This CDR3 spans 13 amino acids. The CDR3 reads CASIPGGASEAFF. The CDR3, as DNA: TGTGCCAGCATCCCAGGGGGCGCCTCTGAAGCTTTCTTT. The full variable domain, completed using reference TRBV5-4 and TRBJ1-1, is ETGVTQSPTHLIKTRGQQVTLRCSSQSGHNTVSWYQQALGQGPQFIFQYYREEENGRGNFPPRFSGLQFPNYSSELNVNALELDDSALYLCASIPGGASEAFFGQGTRLTVV.

The chain joins TRBV11-2 to TRBJ1-6, with no clear D. V lost 5 bases to trimming and J lost 7 bases, with 3 bases between them. Germline CDR1 and CDR2: SGHAT and FQNNGV. This CDR3 comprises 11 residues. The CDR3 spells CASSQNSPLHF. In nucleotides, the CDR3 is TGTGCCAGCAGCCAAAATTCACCCCTCCACTTT.

The CDR3 sequence is CASRETGSLIYNEQFF. The CDR3 DNA sequence: TGTGCCAGTAGAGAGACAGGCAGTCTTATCTACAATGAGCAGTTCTTC. The chain recombines TRBV19 with TRBJ2-1, with D perhaps TRBD1 (6 bases). This CDR3 comprises 16 residues. Germline CDR1 is LNHDA and CDR2 is SQIVND (reference sequence). Trimming took 6 bases from V and 3 from J, leaving 18 bases between them.

The V and J genes are TRBV18 and TRBJ2-2; maybe TRBD1 (6 bases). The germline V gene has CDR1 KGHSH and CDR2 LQKENI. This CDR3 has 17 residues. With 3 bases removed from V and 0 bases from J, the gap between germline ends came to 14 bases. The CDR3 DNA follows: TGTGCCAGCTCACCCATGGGCCACAGGGCGAACACCGGGGAGCTGTTTTTT. Translation: CASSPMGHRANTGELFF.

This chain joins TRBV29-1 and TRBJ2-5; D perhaps matches TRBD2 (5 bases). The CDR3 runs 12 residues. V was cut by 5 bases and J by 7 bases, with 14 bases left in between. Per germline, CDR1 SQVTM and CDR2 ANQGSEA. The CDR3 DNA reads as TGCAGCGTTTACTCGGGCGGGTGGACCCAGTACTTC. It yields the protein CSVYSGGWTQYF.

The chain employs TRBV24-1 and TRBJ2-1, with TRBD2 identical over 11 bases. The V and J ends lost 1 base and 5 bases, in that order; junction bases with no gene match: 6. Germline CDR1 KGHDR, CDR2 SFDVKD. This CDR3 has 17 amino acids. CDR3 bases: TGTGCCACCAGTGATTTTAGTAGCGGGAGGGTCAACAATGAGCAGTTCTTC. Residues: CATSDFSSGRVNNEQFF.

The chain couples TRBV7-9 to TRBJ2-2, with TRBD1 as a possible D gene (6 bases). CDR1 and CDR2 from the germline V gene are SEHNR and FQNEAQ (reference sequence). The V gene lost 4 bases and the J gene lost 8 bases, with 8 bases spanning the gap. The length of the CDR3 is 12 residues. CDR3 sequence reads: CASSYGQGELFF. CDR3 coding DNA: TGTGCCAGCAGCTACGGACAGGGGGAGCTGTTTTTT.

The rearrangement joins TRBV4-1 to TRBJ1-2; D is ambiguous. The CDR3 extends over 13 amino acids. Per germline, CDR1 MGHRA and CDR2 YSYEKL. V was pared by 3 bases and J by 5 bases, with 10 bases between. CDR3 DNA sequence: TGCGCCAGCAGCCACCTAGGAGAGTATGGCTACACCTTC. This encodes CASSHLGEYGYTF.

This chain links TRBV5-1 with TRBJ2-3, with 9 bases that match TRBD2. The CDR3 is 14 residues long. V lost 3 bases to trimming and J lost 5 bases; unmatched junction nucleotides: 4. CDR1 is SGHRS, CDR2 YFSETQ, per germline. CDR3 DNA sequence: TGCGCCAGCAGCTCAGCGGGGGGCCAAGATACGCAGTATTTT. Translation: CASSSAGGQDTQYF.

The chain employs TRBV21-1 and TRBJ2-5; the DNA was not used to check the table's D call, TRBD1. TRBV21-1 is shown as a pseudogene. The CDR3 spans 19 residues. CDR3 nucleotides: TGTGCCAGCAGCAAAGGCGGGTTCCCCCACGACAGGGTGGAAGAGACCCAGTACTTC. Protein product: CASSKGGFPHDRVEETQYF.

This clone has only one observation. This chain links TRBV28 with TRBJ1-6; 7 bases line up with TRBD1. The CDR3 runs to 19 residues. Germline V gene sequence: CDR1 MDHEN, CDR2 SYDVKM. Trimming cost V 4 bases and J 0 bases; bases outside gene matches: 12. The CDR3 sequence: CASSSRRDRVGSYNSPLHF. In DNA, the CDR3 is TGTGCCAGCAGTTCGCGCCGTGACAGGGTTGGCTCCTATAATTCACCCCTCCACTTT. The whole variable domain, remainder taken from reference TRBV28 and TRBJ1-6, is DVKVTQSSRYLVKRTGEKVFLECVQDMDHENMFWYRQDPGLGLRLIYFSYDVKMKEKGDIPEGYSVSREKKERFSLILESASTNQTSMYLCASSSRRDRVGSYNSPLHFGNGTRLTVT.

The chain is built from TRBV5-1 and TRBJ2-3; the match to TRBD2 covers 8 bases. The CDR3 loop spans 15 amino acids. V shed 0 bases, J shed 2 bases, and the junction held 2 bases outside the gene matches. Germline values: CDR1 SGHRS, CDR2 YFSETQ. The CDR3 bases are TGCGCCAGCAGCTTGGTTAGCGGGGACACAGATACGCAGTATTTT. This translates into CASSLVSGDTDTQYF.